One T cell receptor beta chain is described in this entry. Target depth was 1 in 200,000 to 1 in 1 million T cells, about 10x per clonotype. TCRdb's table, derived via immunoSEQ multiplex PCR, lists solely in-frame clones and lacks some. The table has hundreds of thousands of clones, roughly 70% seen once. CDR1 GTSNPN and CDR2 SVGIG come from the germline V gene (reference sequence). The CDR3 is 10 amino acids. Trimming pared 5 bases from V and 3 bases from J, leaving 5 bases between. Genomic DNA in a quantity of about 2.1 micrograms was derived from cryopreserved PBMCs for TCR beta libraries. The data stem from a study of cytotoxic CD8 clonotypes in ibrutinib-treated CLL. Study context: Mean productive templates were around 260,000; mean productive rearrangements were about 89,000.

The starting material was PBMCs, obtained after 24 months of ibrutinib treatment. The chain links TRBV30 to TRBJ2-7, with D unresolved. This receptor was obtained from a human donor with chronic lymphocytic leukemia. The CDR3 loop is CAWGLYEQYF. The CDR3 DNA reads TGTGCCTGGGGTCTCTACGAGCAGTACTTC.